The T cell receptor beta chain described here comes from a study of OX40 agonist ivuxolimab in advanced cancers. Overall study findings and caveats: At 0.1 to 3.0 mg/kg, clonal expansion of CD4+ and CD8+ blood T cells had occurred by week 6.

Of note for this clone: What it recognizes is unknown.

Autoimmune disease history or systemic immunosuppression led to patient exclusion. The timepoints at which blood was sampled were baseline, cycle 4 day 1, and cycle 7 day 1. V dropped 8 bases and J dropped 0 bases, with 17 bases sitting between them. This CDR3 has 16 amino acids. Germline loops: CDR1 SGHTA, CDR2 FQGNSA. Sequencing used immunoSEQ multiplex PCR; TCRdb keeps in-frame clones, though not all of them. The data hold 100,000 to 120,000 clones, with roughly nine tenths observed a single time. The material was CD4+ or CD8+ T cells sorted from blood, obtained in a trial of the OX40 agonist ivuxolimab. The source of this sequence is an adult with an advanced solid tumor such as melanoma, head and neck, liver or kidney cancer. V and J are TRBV7-2 and TRBJ1-3, with D tentatively TRBD1 (6 bases). CDR3 nucleotides: TGTGCCAGCTACCCAGGGGCAGGCCGCTCTGGAAACACCATATATTTT. Its protein is CASYPGAGRSGNTIYF.